The rows below give T cell receptor beta chains drawn from one sample of a study of CD8+ T cells in alopecia areata. Produced via immunoSEQ multiplex PCR; TCRdb's table is partial and in-frame only. The top ten hold about 15% of the sample, which has 70,000 or so clones, 29% seen once. This sample comprised CD8+ T cells sorted from blood, obtained at week 4, from a patient treated with tofacitinib. The source is a human donor with alopecia areata. CDR3s leave out the opening cysteine and the closing phenylalanine or tryptophan. D genes are given only for firm matches.

J,D,V,CDR3
TRBJ2-7,-,TRBV25-1,ASRVGSYEQY
TRBJ1-2,TRBD1,TRBV6-1,ASSEWTGNYGYT
TRBJ2-3,-,TRBV2,ASSSYRADTQY
TRBJ2-7,TRBD1,TRBV2,ASSVTGTGIYEQY
TRBJ1-2,TRBD1,TRBV2,ASRARGRGSGYT
TRBJ2-5,-,TRBV4-1,ASRGQVGETQY
TRBJ2-5,-,TRBV9,ASSVGSATRETQY
TRBJ2-1,-,TRBV29-1,SVVTAKSHNEQF
TRBJ2-7,-,TRBV9,ASSRTHSEQY
TRBJ2-7,TRBD1,TRBV29-1,SVDYGTDPYEQY
TRBJ2-1,-,TRBV11-2,ASSLMRETTEQF
TRBJ2-7,-,TRBV29-1,SVGTWNEQY
TRBJ2-1,-,TRBV27,ASSLPRAHEQF
-,TRBD2,TRBV6-5,ASKPGLAAYEQY
TRBJ2-2,TRBD2,TRBV27,ASISSGRANTGELF